This TCR beta chain emerged from a study of Graves' ophthalmopathy and Graves' hyperthyroidism. At the level of the study: Peripheral blood (taken before any treatment) was collected at initial diagnosis. Findings and limits, study-wide: Most expanded clonotypes in thyroid above 0.001 frequency also showed up in blood.

Orbital computed tomography, together with clinical symptoms, serum thyroxine, TRAb and thyroid ultrasound, was used for diagnosis. Investigators amplified TCR beta CDR3 regions from RNA transcripts. HTBI-primed RT-PCR formed the first round, and a multiplex PCR formed the second. TCRdb reprocessed the multiplex PCR reads via MiXCR and lists one record per CDR3 protein. This table holds tens of thousands of distinct CDR3 sequences, approximately 47% found once. CDR1 and CDR2 (germline): MGHDK, SYGVNS. Between the trimmed V and J ends, which lost 3 bases and 4 bases, there was a span of 12 bases. The CDR3 spans 14 residues. This clonotype showed up just a few times. The antigen remains undetermined.

The sequence came from an adult woman with Graves' ophthalmopathy. The source material was peripheral blood. The chain couples TRBV25-1 to TRBJ1-1, with D maybe TRBD1 (6 bases). The CDR3 coding sequence is TGTGCCAGCAGTGACGAAACAGGGAGCACTGAAGCTTTCTTT. It is translated as CASSDETGSTEAFF.